Below, 11 T cell receptor beta chains from the same sample are listed, as sequenced in a study of blood T cell repertoires in COVID-19. Profiled with immunoSEQ multiplex PCR; TCRdb holds only in-frame clones, not every one. The sample contains some 300,000 clones, nearly 90% of which appear only once. Material for sequencing was PBMCs or T cells enriched from blood (not recorded which). The receptors come from a woman aged 18-29 years with acute COVID-19.

The J gene is TRBJ1-2, the V gene TRBV2; no clear D. The CDR3 has 12 residues. Trimming left V 3 bases short and J 8 bases short, with 10 bases between. Germline values: CDR1 SNHLY, CDR2 FYNNEI. CDR3 nucleotides: TGTGCCAGCAGTGAGGCCCCGCCGGGCTACACCTTC. It translates to CASSEAPPGYTF.

This chain joins TRBV20-1 and TRBJ1-1, with no clear D. V lost 4 bases and J lost 3, with 3 bases in between. The CDR3 is made up of 10 amino acids. Germline CDR1 and CDR2: DFQATT and SNEGSKA (reference sequence). CDR3 sequence reads: CSATHTEAFF. CDR3 in DNA: TGCAGTGCTACTCACACTGAAGCTTTCTTT.

For the CDR3, the DNA is TGTGCCAGCAGTGAGGGACAGGGGATTGCAAAACTGTTTTTT. This encodes CASSEGQGIAKLFF. V is TRBV2 and J is TRBJ1-4, with TRBD1 identical over 10 bases. V trimming: 3 bases; J trimming: 10 bases; junction bases outside the gene matches: 5. The CDR3 has 14 amino acids. The germline CDR1 and CDR2 sequences are SNHLY and FYNNEI.

V is TRBV25-1 and J is TRBJ1-4; a possible D gene is TRBD1 (5 bases). Germline V gene lookup returns CDR1 MGHDK and CDR2 SYGVNS. V lost 2 bases, J lost 4 bases, and 11 bases lay in between. This CDR3 is built from 15 residues. CDR3: CASSEGGDLNEKLFF. The CDR3 DNA reads as TGTGCCAGCAGTGAAGGGGGGGATCTTAATGAAAAACTGTTTTTT. The full variable domain, in which reference TRBV25-1 and TRBJ1-4 provide the parts outside the CDR3, is EADIYQTPRYLVIGTGKKITLECSQTMGHDKMYWYQQDPGMELHLIHYSYGVNSTEKGDLSSESTVSRIRTEHFPLTLESARPSHTSQYLCASSEGGDLNEKLFFGSGTQLSVL.

This clone occurred once. The genes are TRBV5-1 and TRBJ2-1, with 7 bases fitting TRBD2. V lost 7 bases to trimming and J lost 15 bases; unmatched junction nucleotides: 16. Germline CDR1 reads SGHRS; CDR2 reads YFSETQ. There are 13 residues in the CDR3. This chain's CDR3 is CASGNEIAGGVFF. The CDR3, as DNA: TGCGCCAGCGGAAACGAAATAGCGGGCGGTGTGTTCTTC.

V gene TRBV18 combines with J gene TRBJ1-2; 7 bases match TRBD1. Germline values: CDR1 KGHSH, CDR2 LQKENI. This CDR3 has 15 residues. The junction had 8 bases not matched to a gene; V was cut back by 6 bases and J by 1 base. The CDR3 coding sequence is TGTGCCAGCTCTGCCCAGGGGGTTCTTAACTATGGCTACACCTTC. Its protein product is CASSAQGVLNYGYTF.

The chain uses TRBV20-1 and TRBJ2-7; 9 bases map to TRBD2. Germline CDR1 reads DFQATT; CDR2 reads SNEGSKA (reference sequence). The CDR3 has 15 residues. Unmatched junction bases numbered 9, after V lost 3 bases and J lost 3 bases. CDR3 protein: CSASDASGNSYEQYF. In DNA form, the CDR3 reads TGCAGTGCTAGTGACGCTAGCGGGAATAGCTACGAGCAGTACTTC.

The chain recombines TRBV28 with TRBJ1-1; D remains ambiguous. The V gene lost 7 bases and the J gene lost 6 bases, with 15 bases spanning the gap. The CDR3 runs 13 residues. From germline, CDR1 is MDHEN and CDR2 SYDVKM. The DNA for the CDR3 is TGTGCCAGCACTAGACTGGGTTGGGCTGAAGCTTTCTTT. This sequence encodes CASTRLGWAEAFF.

The V and J genes are TRBV10-3 and TRBJ2-7, with 8 nucleotides matching TRBD2. The CDR3 consists of 17 residues. Germline V gene lookup returns CDR1 ENHRY and CDR2 SYGVKD. Germline trimming cut 7 bases from V and 0 bases from J; bases unmatched to any gene: 14. CDR3 protein: CAIIVNLAGLSSYEQYF. The CDR3 coding sequence is TGTGCCATCATAGTCAATTTAGCGGGACTAAGCTCCTACGAGCAGTACTTC.

The chain couples TRBV18 to TRBJ1-2; possible D gene TRBD1, 6 bases. V lost 8 bases to trimming and J lost 2 bases, with 12 bases between them. Germline CDR1 reads KGHSH; CDR2 reads LQKENI. The CDR3 covers 13 residues. CDR3 coding DNA: TGTGCCAGCACCCAGGGGCAGAACTATGGCTACACCTTC. It yields the protein CASTQGQNYGYTF.

The chain carries TRBV28 and TRBJ1-2; maybe TRBD1 (5 bases). Germline values: CDR1 MDHEN, CDR2 SYDVKM. The CDR3 loop spans 14 amino acids. V gave up 6 bases and J gave up 5 bases, with 16 bases separating them. The CDR3 DNA sequence: TGTGCCAGCAGGCCAACTGGGACTGTGTATGGCTACACCTTC. The encoded protein is CASRPTGTVYGYTF.